The T cell receptor beta chain under discussion was sequenced for a study of CD8 T cells in ankylosing spondylitis. General observations from the study: Characteristic of ankylosing spondylitis blood, it appeared, was a TCR beta motif comprising roughly eight highly homologous variants. Reportedly, significant enrichment of disease-linked clones occurred in matched ankylosing spondylitis synovial fluid.

This clonotype showed up just a few times. As yet, its antigen is unknown. TCRdb ran MiXCR on the 5' RACE reads and lists one entry per CDR3 protein. The sample holds a few hundred thousand distinct CDR3 sequences; approximately 20% are singletons and the top ten take 15% to 20%. This CDR3 is 15 amino acids long. V lost 3 bases, J lost 0 bases, and 5 bases stayed unmatched. Germline CDR1 LGHDT, CDR2 YNNKEL (reference sequence). Sequencing input: blood, either unsorted or a sorted T cell fraction (not recorded which). The chain links TRBV3-1 to TRBJ2-7, with 7 bases lining up with TRBD1. The source of this sequence is a male donor with ankylosing spondylitis. This CDR3 reads CASSHNRGSSYEQYF. Here the CDR3 DNA reads TGTGCCAGCAGCCACAACAGGGGTAGCTCCTACGAGCAGTACTTC.